This record covers a single TCR beta chain. This clonotype was counted only a few times. No cognate antigen has been identified for it. No base-level quality is on record; no much larger clone is a single base apart. Interpreted using the paper, the treatment or condition label stands for: in vitro stimulation with specific CMV peptide epitopes to enrich CMV-specific T cells. TCRdb shows the sequencer as Illumina HiSeq 1500. TCRdb reprocessing: public reads trimmed at Q25 with fastp, clones called with MiXCR, in-frame beta chains kept. Rows are combined by CDR3 protein, so each entry shows the most common genes and DNA. The sample has approximately 770,000 distinct CDR3 sequences on record, 25% to 35% of them singletons. The ten largest clones take up about an eighth of the sample. This sample was included in a study of T cell repertoires in cytomegalovirus infection (dated by TCRdb to the late 2010s). For context, the study as a whole: Peptide stimulations targeted recently identified HLA-C-restricted CMV epitopes, whose presentation resists viral immunomodulation, together with well-studied HLA-B-restricted epitopes. Because public TCR beta signatures pointed to carriage of CMV infection together with the matching HLA type, the HLA type of each donor mattered for the analysis. The study at large found these results: In the ex vivo response, HLA-C-restricted CMV-specific TCR beta clonotypes were dominant, and in two of eight donors the single most frequent clonotype came from this HLA-C-restricted group. In both this cohort and an independent cohort of 352 donors, the cumulative frequency of public TCR beta family members distinguished carriers of CMV infection plus the relevant HLA type.

Via the germline V gene, CDR1 is MNHNS and CDR2 SASEGT. Cut back by 10 bases and 0 bases, the V and J ends lie 19 bases apart. The CDR3 runs 16 residues from the cysteine to the phenylalanine. Only the CDR3 region is kept as DNA, spanning 48 bases read in frame from base 1. Material: cultured CD8+ T cells from PBMCs, obtained from culture after CMV antigen stimulation. The TCR sequence derives from a human donor in good health (CMV status not recorded). Some clones in this sample may be carry-over from other donors' samples. The chain employs TRBV6-1 and TRBJ1-3; the D gene lacks a confident call. DNA sequence: TGTGCCAACACGAACTGCTCTAACCACTCTGGAAACACCATATATTTT. The resulting protein is CANTNCSNHSGNTIYF.